This T cell receptor beta chain was recorded in a study of cytotoxic CD8 clonotypes in ibrutinib-treated CLL (dated by TCRdb to 2020 to 2022). Background on the whole study: The cohort was composed of 11 relapsed/refractory and roughly 16 treatment-naive patients; IGHV unmutated status was identified in some 17 patients. Responses were partial in 24 patients and complete in 2; after median approximately 5.5 years follow-up, 14 stayed in remission and 12 progressed. The response samples were drawn at a median of roughly twelve months into treatment, with a range of about 6 to 40 months. On average, each sample yielded hundreds of thousands of productive templates and 94,082 productive rearrangements. Of the 70 to 100 people in the trial, 25 to 30 had longitudinal samples available. Cryopreserved peripheral blood mononuclear cells were obtained before treatment, at response, and at either sustained remission or disease progression. Patients were still on ibrutinib when every remission and progressive disease sample was collected.

V lost 0 bases and J lost 4 bases; the stretch between them is 9 bases long. Sequences SEHNR (CDR1) and FQNEAQ (CDR2) are obtained from the germline V gene (reference sequence). From the cysteine through the phenylalanine, the CDR3 covers 14 amino acids. The read is trimmed to its CDR3 DNA, 42 bases read in frame from base 1. Note on this clone: Its antigen remains undetermined. No base quality values were provided; no much bigger clone lies one nucleotide off.

A MiSeq instrument was used for deep resolution sequencing, which targeted depths ranging from 1 in 1 million up to 1 in 200,000 T cells, with coverage averaging 10x for each clonotype. The immunoSEQ hsTCRB Kit was used to generate the TCR beta libraries. On the authors' methods: Data were analyzed with ImmunoSEQ Data Assistant and ImmunoSEQ Analyzer, with V, D and J genes assigned per IMGT definitions. Clonality was computed as one minus normalized Shannon entropy of productive rearrangement frequencies, ranging from 0 to 1. Only overrepresented clonotypes making up at least 0.05% of each patient's repertoire were included in the public clonotype analysis. Repertoires from approximately 13 age-matched healthy donors in immuneACCESS were used as clonality controls. The immuneACCESS repertoire file appears here via TCRdb, limited to in-frame rearrangements. These files lack a portion of the clones; in checked studies, under half of the deficit traces to unresolved V genes, and the cause of the others is not known. V, J and clone size were drawn from that table, and D and trimming were deduced from the DNA. This sample is represented by about 130,000 clones; 79% of them were singletons. 9.5% to 15% of the sample is held by the ten biggest clonotypes.

The time point label corresponds to: eleven to twelve months on ibrutinib. Roughly 2.2 micrograms of genomic DNA were extracted from cryopreserved PBMCs for TCR beta library preparation. High-throughput TCR beta sequencing was performed on longitudinal blood samples from CLL patients receiving ibrutinib monotherapy. The patients took part in an open-label, single-center phase 2 trial of ibrutinib monotherapy. Study-wide findings and limitations: Lymph node repertoires were not examined, and the timing of sampling was not matched between patients in sustained remission and those whose disease progressed. Baseline clonality was found to be higher than that of age-matched healthy donors and was strongly correlated with circulating CD8+ T-cell counts. Clonality increased at ibrutinib response, stayed stable in sustained remission, and fell back toward baseline at progression. Public clonotypes were found to be uncommon and were observed to contract or remain stable during treatment; the increase in clonality was shown to reflect expansion of private clonotypes at ibrutinib response.

The sequence was collected from a human donor with chronic lymphocytic leukemia. The rearranged segments are TRBV7-9 and TRBJ1-2; a confident D gene designation cannot be given. Sequencing used PBMCs, obtained after 12 months of ibrutinib treatment. The DNA sequence is as follows: TGTGCCAGCAGCTTAGCGGGTTTCGCCTATGGCTACACCTTC. Its amino acids are CASSLAGFAYGYTF. The CDR3, completed at both ends by the reference TRBV7-9 and TRBJ1-2 genes, gives the full variable domain DTGVSQNPRHKITKRGQNVTFRCDPISEHNRLYWYRQTLGQGPEFLTYFQNEAQLEKSRLLSDRFSAERPKGSFSTLEIQRTEQGDSAMYLCASSLAGFAYGYTFGSGTRLTVV.